This TCR beta chain comes out of a study of control samples from healthy donors and cancer patients. Sequenced by immunoSEQ multiplex PCR; TCRdb stores in-frame clones only, minus some. The table has 160,000 or so clones, roughly 90% seen once. Germline lookup yields CDR1 MDHEN and CDR2 SYDVKM. The CDR3 loop spans 14 amino acids. With 5 bases removed from V and 0 bases from J, the gap between germline ends came to 8 bases. The sequencing input was blood. The genes are TRBV28 and TRBJ1-5; the D gene is possibly TRBD1 (5 bases). This TCR was recovered from a woman between 25 and 40 years old in good health. The DNA for the CDR3 is TGTGCCAGCAGTAGAACAGGTAGCAATCAGCCCCAGCATTTT. Amino acid sequence: CASSRTGSNQPQHF.